Listed here are 9 T cell receptor beta chains from one sample, sequenced in a study of blood T cell repertoires in COVID-19. The repertoire was sequenced with immunoSEQ multiplex PCR; TCRdb's copy has only in-frame clones and lacks some. This table holds 250,000 to 350,000 clones, 90% found once. The specimen was PBMCs or T cells enriched from blood (not recorded which). These receptors originate from a woman aged 30 to 39 who had recovered from COVID-19.

This chain joins TRBV5-1 and TRBJ2-1; TRBD1 agrees at 7 bases. The CDR3 spans 16 residues. Germline assignment: CDR1 SGHRS and CDR2 YFSETQ. V trimming: 0 bases; J trimming: 2 bases; junction bases outside the gene matches: 5. DNA of the CDR3: TGCGCCAGCAGCTTGGCCGAGGGGACAGCCTACAATGAGCAGTTCTTC. This codes for CASSLAEGTAYNEQFF.

This sequence joins TRBV27 and TRBJ1-2; TRBD1 agrees at 10 bases. With 5 bases clipped from V and 8 bases from J, the junction kept 2 bases outside the gene matches. Germline CDR1 is MNHEY and CDR2 is SMNVEV (reference sequence). This CDR3 is 12 amino acids long. The CDR3 sequence is CASSGGQGGYTF. The CDR3 bases are TGTGCCAGCAGTGGGGGACAGGGGGGCTACACCTTC.

The chain couples TRBV30 to TRBJ1-6; D is perhaps TRBD1 (6 bases). Per the germline V gene, CDR1 is GTSNPN and CDR2 is SVGIG (reference sequence). The CDR3 runs 16 residues. Trimming took 4 bases from V and 9 from J, leaving 22 bases between them. CDR3 coding DNA: TGTGCCTGGAAAGTCGACCGGGACAAATTTTTTTCACCCCTCCACTTT. Its translation is CAWKVDRDKFFSPLHF.

J is TRBJ1-2 and V is TRBV29-1, with D possibly being TRBD1 (6 bases). This CDR3 region has 14 residues. Trimming removed 4 bases from V and 0 bases from J, with 12 bases in between. The germline gives CDR1 SQVTM, CDR2 ANQGSEA. The CDR3 here is CSVVRQAANYGYTF. In nucleotides, the CDR3 is TGCAGCGTTGTCAGACAGGCCGCTAACTATGGCTACACCTTC.

V and J are TRBV5-6 and TRBJ2-7; maybe TRBD1 (6 bases). Trimming shortened V by 6 bases and J by 6 bases, and 22 bases separated the two germline ends. In germline, CDR1 is SGHDT, CDR2 YYEEEE. The CDR3 spans 15 residues. The CDR3 loop is CASTLTGRLVGEQYF. CDR3 sequence (DNA): TGTGCCAGCACGCTAACAGGGCGGCTAGTTGGCGAGCAGTACTTC.

The chain employs TRBV27 and TRBJ2-7, with 12 positions matching TRBD1. The CDR3 is made up of 16 amino acids. CDR1 MNHEY and CDR2 SMNVEV come from the germline V gene (reference sequence). After removal of 4 bases from V and 4 bases from J, the junction contained 8 bases not matched to a gene. In nucleotides, the CDR3 is TGTGCCAGCAGTTCGGCGGGGACAGGGGGCGTATACGAGCAGTACTTC. The encoded protein is CASSSAGTGGVYEQYF.

Only one count was recorded for this clone. The chain links TRBV29-1 to TRBJ1-1; 12 nucleotides match TRBD1. Germline V CDR1 and CDR2: SQVTM, ANQGSEA. This CDR3 contains 17 residues. J lost 4 bases, V lost 5 bases, and 14 bases had no gene match. CDR3 sequence reads: CSVKGGQGALRGTEAFF. For the CDR3, the DNA is TGCAGCGTTAAGGGGGGACAGGGGGCGCTTCGGGGCACTGAAGCTTTCTTT.

The rearrangement uses TRBV5-6 and TRBJ1-1; weak D call: TRBD1 (6 bases). V gave up 4 bases and J gave up 8 bases, with 15 bases separating them. Looked up from germline, CDR1 is SGHDT and CDR2 is YYEEEE. This CDR3 contains 13 residues. DNA of the CDR3: TGTGCCAGCAGCACAGGGACATCTGGGGAAGCTTTCTTT. It translates to CASSTGTSGEAFF. Filled out from reference TRBV5-6 and TRBJ1-1, the complete variable domain reads DAGVTQSPTHLIKTRGQQVTLRCSPKSGHDTVSWYQQALGQGPQFIFQYYEEEERQRGNFPDRFSGHQFPNYSSELNVNALLLGDSALYLCASSTGTSGEAFFGQGTRLTVV.

The gene calls are TRBV30 and TRBJ2-7; 10 positions agree with TRBD1. V shed 1 base, J shed 2 bases, and the junction held 5 bases outside the gene matches. Germline V gene sequence: CDR1 GTSNPN, CDR2 SVGIG (reference sequence). The CDR3 is 15 amino acids. The DNA of the CDR3 is TGTGCCTGGAGTGGGGACAGGGGCTCGGCCTACGAGCAGTACTTC. It specifies CAWSGDRGSAYEQYF.